This TCR beta chain emerged from a study of blood T cell repertoires in COVID-19. Enrolled during active infection, Seattle patients were then followed longitudinally. As handled by the study authors: Amplifying reference gene primers gave estimates of nucleated cell counts. Method: immunoSEQ multiplex PCR; TCRdb's copy keeps in-frame clones and lacks some. The D gene and trimming were derived from the DNA, and the V and J assignments and clone size from that table. The sample holds over 450,000 clones; 89% are singletons and the top ten take over 0.7%. This clone came up once. The CDR3 runs 15 residues. Germline CDR1 is MNHEY and CDR2 is SVGAGI. Trimming at V came to 6 bases and at J to 0 bases, leaving 7 bases not matched to a gene.

This TCR derives from a man aged 18 to 29 with COVID-19, enrolled during active disease. J is TRBJ1-1 and V is TRBV6-5; 7 nucleotides agree with TRBD1. The specimen sequenced was peripheral blood. This CDR3 is CASSRQGPMNTEAFF. In DNA form, the CDR3 reads TGTGCCAGCAGCCGACAGGGTCCCATGAACACTGAAGCTTTCTTT.